The 11 T cell receptor beta chains below all came from one sample that was sequenced in a study of blood T cell repertoires in COVID-19. Generated by immunoSEQ multiplex PCR, the TCRdb table keeps only in-frame clones and is missing some. The repertoire includes approximately 350,000 clones, roughly 90% of them detected once, and approximately 3% sits in the top ten. The sample taken for sequencing was peripheral blood. The receptors shown here come from a woman aged 25 to 39 with COVID-19, enrolled during active disease.

V usage is TRBV6-2 or TRBV6-3 and J usage is TRBJ2-1; 7 bases map to TRBD1. Germline values: CDR1 MNHEY, CDR2 SVGEGT. This CDR3 has 15 residues. V trimming: 6 bases; J trimming: 3 bases; junction bases outside the gene matches: 8. This CDR3 reads CASSRGDRVYNEQFF. The DNA of the CDR3 is TGTGCCAGCAGCAGGGGAGACAGGGTCTACAATGAGCAGTTCTTC.

The CDR3 coding sequence is TGTGCCAGCAGTTTGGGAGCCGGGACAGGATATTCACCCCTCCACTTT. Residues: CASSLGAGTGYSPLHF. This rearrangement joins TRBV27 to TRBJ1-6; 8 nucleotides match TRBD1. CDR1 and CDR2 from the germline V gene are MNHEY and SMNVEV (reference sequence). The CDR3 totals 16 residues. Germline trimming cut 3 bases from V and 8 bases from J; bases unmatched to any gene: 9.

The CDR3 region is CASSIPRPLGDQPQHF. CDR3 nucleotide sequence: TGTGCCAGTAGTATACCGCGGCCTCTGGGTGATCAGCCCCAGCATTTT. This chain joins TRBV19 and TRBJ1-5; no clear D gene. The germline gives CDR1 LNHDA, CDR2 SQIVND (reference sequence). V lost 2 bases and J lost 5, with 16 bases in between. CDR3 length: 16 amino acids.

To note about this clone: One end of the junction varies from germline; a read error may be responsible. This rearrangement joins TRBV5-1 to TRBJ1-2; the match to TRBD1 covers 7 bases. CDR3 length: 13 amino acids. The V gene's germline CDR1 is SGHRS and CDR2 YFSETQ. The CDR3 loop reads CASTLEGGHGYTF. CDR3 in DNA: TGCGCCAGCACCTTGGAAGGGGGCCATGGCTACACCTTC.

A remark on this clone: A much larger clone differs from this one at a single base, so this may be a read error. The sample has other DNA sequences that encode this CDR3 too. The chain recombines TRBV7-2 with TRBJ1-5; D possibly corresponds to TRBD1 (5 bases). Germline CDR1 reads SGHTA; CDR2 reads FQGNSA. This CDR3 has 16 residues. The V end was cut by 1 base, the J end by 2 bases, with 12 bases between. CDR3 nucleotide sequence: TGTGCCAGCAGCTTAGTCGGGGGAGGAGGCAATCAGCCCCAGCATTTT. It is translated as CASSLVGGGGNQPQHF.

The V gene is TRBV27, the J gene TRBJ2-4, with D maybe TRBD1 (5 bases). Germline V CDR1 and CDR2: MNHEY, SMNVEV (reference sequence). V lost 2 bases and J lost 4, with 12 bases in between. The CDR3 has 15 residues. In nucleotides, the CDR3 is TGTGCCAGCAGTTTAGGCAGGACACTGAAAAACATTCAGTACTTC. Residues: CASSLGRTLKNIQYF.

This clone was detected once. The CDR3 DNA follows: TGTGCCAGCAGCCGGGGAGCGGACAATGAGCAGTTCTTC. Translating gives CASSRGADNEQFF. This rearrangement joins TRBV6-5 to TRBJ2-1; perhaps TRBD2 as D (5 bases). CDR1 is MNHEY, CDR2 SVGAGI, per germline. Trimming took 6 bases from V and 5 from J, leaving 11 bases between them. CDR3 length equals 13 residues.

The chain combines TRBV27 with TRBJ1-2; 9 nucleotides line up with TRBD1. The CDR3 spans 17 residues. Trimming removed 5 bases from V and 4 bases from J; junction bases left unmatched: 14. Germline CDR1 and CDR2: MNHEY and SMNVEV (reference sequence). CDR3 DNA sequence: TGTGCCAGCAGTCCGACAGGGGGAGGGTTTTCGCTCTATGGCTACACCTTC. This encodes CASSPTGGGFSLYGYTF.

The chain is built from TRBV24-1 and TRBJ1-5; 7 bases agree with TRBD1. CDR1 is KGHDR, CDR2 SFDVKD, per germline. This CDR3 contains 16 residues. The V segment lost 4 bases and the J segment 7 bases; nucleotides outside the gene matches: 12. CDR3 bases: TGTGCCACCAGTGACGCCCGACAGGGCGAAAGACAGCCCCAGCATTTT. Protein: CATSDARQGERQPQHF.

The gene calls are TRBV6-1 and TRBJ2-1, with unresolved D. This CDR3 contains 12 residues. V was clipped by 2 bases and J by 8 bases, with 7 bases between them. Germline values: CDR1 MNHNS, CDR2 SASEGT. CDR3 coding DNA: TGTGCCAGCAGTGAAATTATCCATGAGCAGTTCTTC. Amino acids: CASSEIIHEQFF.

The rearrangement uses TRBV2 and TRBJ1-4; tentative D call: TRBD1 (5 bases). Germline CDR1 reads SNHLY; CDR2 reads FYNNEI. The CDR3 covers 15 residues. Between the trimmed V and J ends, which lost 4 bases and 0 bases, there was a span of 9 bases. The CDR3 region has the DNA TGTGCCAGCAGTGCTTTACAGGCAACTAATGAAAAACTGTTTTTT. It encodes CASSALQATNEKLFF.